This TCR beta chain originates from a study of shared clonotypes between healthy human individuals. Assay execution took place at the deep level. Ten immunoSEQ deep assay plates held the unsorted PBMC DNA. As handled by the study authors: Junction-only sequences without quality scores came from ImmunoSEQ, so filtering differed. Repertoires were generated with immunoSEQ multiplex PCR, while TCRdb's copy carries only in-frame clones and drops some. V, J and clone size were drawn from that table, and D and trimming were deduced from the DNA. Counted here are about 490,000 clones, 70% to 85% occurring once; the ten biggest clones make up around 12%. The CDR3 runs 12 residues. V lost 7 bases to trimming and J lost 14 bases, with 20 bases between them. The germline V gene has CDR1 MDHEN and CDR2 SYDVKM.

J is TRBJ1-2 and V is TRBV28; weak D call: TRBD1 (6 bases). The TCR was taken from a woman in her 40s in good health. Some clones in this sample may be carry-over from other donors' samples. The sample consisted of PBMCs. The CDR3 nucleotides read TGTGCCAGCACCTCGGGGGGCCACCCGCGGACCTTC. This translates into CASTSGGHPRTF.